One sample yielded the 17 T cell receptor beta chains listed below, sequenced in a study of T cells in women clearing cervical HPV infection. Some clones are missing from TCRdb's copy, which holds only in-frame ones; the method was immunoSEQ multiplex PCR. The table lists under 25,000 clones. Specimen: blood buffy coat. The receptors here all came from a woman between 18 and 70 years old with a cervical HPV16 infection that either progressed to CIN3+ or cleared (not recorded which).

CDR3 residues: CASSLERGDRNIQYF. The CDR3 bases that were read are TGTGCCAGCAGCTTAGAGCGGGGTGATAGAAACATT. The chain has TRBV7-8 and TRBJ2-4; 7 nucleotides line up with TRBD2. Sequencing ends 3 residues short of the CDR3 end; the germline J gene provides the rest. The V and J ends lost 1 base and 6 bases, in that order; junction bases with no gene match: 6. CDR3 length: 15 amino acids. Looked up from germline, CDR1 is SGHVS and CDR2 is FQNEAQ.

A note on this clone: The CDR3 end is not reached by the read, which stops 3 residues before it; the germline J gene fills it in. The V and J genes are TRBV30 and TRBJ1-2; D is perhaps TRBD1 (5 bases). V shed 2 bases and J shed 7 bases, with 17 bases lying between them. In germline, CDR1 is GTSNPN, CDR2 SVGIG (reference sequence). This CDR3 has 14 amino acids. The CDR3 loop reads CAWSRGRVFSGYTF. CDR3 DNA (partial): TGTGCCTGGAGTAGGGGCAGGGTTTTTAGTGGC. Together with reference TRBV30 and TRBJ1-2, the CDR3 gives the full variable domain: SQTIHQWPATLVQPVGSPLSLECTVEGTSNPNLYWYRQAAGRGLQLLFYSVGIGQISSEVPQNLSASRPQDRQFILSSKKLLLSDSGFYLCAWSRGRVFSGYTFGSGTRLTVV.

In the case of this clone: Read sequence stops 3 residues before the CDR3 end, and the germline J gene provides the missing end. V and J are TRBV20-1 and TRBJ2-3; the match to TRBD2 covers 12 bases. Trimming took 6 bases from V and 2 from J; bases not matched to a gene: 12. CDR1 is DFQATT and CDR2 is SNEGSKA in the germline V gene (reference sequence). This CDR3 has 17 residues. The sequenced CDR3 bases are TGCAGTGCATCTACCCCCTGGACTAGCGGGGCCACAGATACG. Its protein product is CSASTPWTSGATDT. The entire CDR3 reads CSASTPWTSGATDTQYF.

A word on this clone: With the read ending 3 residues before the CDR3 end, the germline J gene is used to fill in that end. The chain couples TRBV6-2 or TRBV6-3 to TRBJ2-5, with TRBD1 identical over 8 bases. CDR1 and CDR2 from the germline V gene are MNHEY and SVGEGT. Germline trimming cut 6 bases from V and 2 bases from J; bases unmatched to any gene: 8. This CDR3 has 15 residues. The CDR3 here is CASSHRQGLQETQYF. Incomplete CDR3 DNA: TGTGCCAGCAGCCACCGACAGGGGCTTCAAGAGACC.

For this clone: The CDR3 end is not reached by the read, which stops 3 residues before it; the germline J gene fills it in. This chain uses TRBV10-3 with TRBJ2-7; perhaps TRBD2 as D (6 bases). Looked up from germline, CDR1 is ENHRY and CDR2 is SYGVKD. There are 13 residues in the CDR3. V lost 4 bases and J lost 6, with 13 bases in between. The sequenced part of the CDR3 DNA is TGTGCCATCAGTGGCAGGGAGGTCGGCGAG. This gives the protein CAISGREVGE. The full CDR3 protein reads CAISGREVGEQYF.

A word on this clone: The read terminates 3 residues before the CDR3 end, so the remaining end is supplied by the germline J gene. The chain is built from TRBV30 and TRBJ2-5; D might be TRBD2 (7 bases). Trimming removed 0 bases at V and 5 bases at J, with 13 bases between. Germline CDR1 reads GTSNPN; CDR2 reads SVGIG (reference sequence). CDR3 length: 14 amino acids. CDR3 amino acids: CAWSVGGVLETQYF. CDR3 bases read: TGTGCCTGGAGTGTAGGGGGGGTGCTTGAGACC.

As concerns this clone: The read terminates 3 residues ahead of where the CDR3 ends, so the germline J gene completes it. The chain joins TRBV19 to TRBJ2-5, with 7 bases lining up with TRBD1. The germline CDR1 and CDR2 sequences are LNHDA and SQIVND (reference sequence). The CDR3 consists of 12 residues. The V gene end was trimmed by 8 bases and the J gene end by 0 bases; junction bases not matched to a gene: 0. The CDR3 reads CASGQDQETQYF. The sequenced CDR3 bases are TGTGCCAGTGGACAGGACCAAGAGACC.

Regarding this clone: From the germline J gene comes the end of the CDR3, since the read stops 3 residues before it. The J gene is TRBJ2-1, the V gene TRBV30; 7 bases match TRBD1. CDR3 length equals 13 residues. V gave up 4 bases and J gave up 5 bases; unmatched junction bases: 5. Germline CDR1 GTSNPN, CDR2 SVGIG (reference sequence). The CDR3 DNA, read in part, is TGTGCCTGGAATCGGGACAGCAACAATGAG. This sequence encodes CAWNRDSNNE. The whole CDR3 protein reads CAWNRDSNNEQFF.

On this clone: The observed sequence ends 3 residues before the CDR3 terminus, with the missing tail filled in from the germline J gene. The J gene is TRBJ2-7, the V gene TRBV30, with a tentative D call TRBD2 (6 bases). The V end lost 1 base, the J end lost 3 bases, and 13 bases lay between the germline ends. In germline, CDR1 is GTSNPN, CDR2 SVGIG (reference sequence). This CDR3 region has 14 residues. The DNA read from the CDR3 is TGTGCCTGGAGTGGACGGGGGAAAGGCTACGAG. It yields the protein CAWSGRGKGYE. The full CDR3 protein is CAWSGRGKGYEQYF.

Note on this clone: At one end, the junction sequence differs from germline, possibly due to a read error. The sequenced CDR3 bases are TGCGCCAGCAGCCAAGATCCCCGGGGGTACTACGAG. Its protein product is CASSQDPRGYYE. The whole CDR3 reads CASSQDPRGYYEQYF. This chain uses TRBV4-2 with TRBJ2-7, with D perhaps TRBD2 (6 bases). The CDR3 goes on 3 residues after the read ends, and that part is filled in from the germline J gene. Germline V gene data show CDR1 as LGHNA and CDR2 as YNFKEQ. The CDR3 runs to 15 residues.

Worth noting for this clone: The DNA ends 3 residues before the CDR3 does, and the rest of the CDR3 is filled in from the germline J gene. This chain connects TRBV5-4 to TRBJ1-2; TRBD1 matches 7 bases. Germline V gene lookup returns CDR1 SGHNT and CDR2 YYREEE (reference sequence). The CDR3 totals 15 residues. J was trimmed by 4 bases and V by 3 bases; bases with no gene match: 9. CDR3 protein: CASSSDRAATYGYTF. The covered CDR3 bases are TGTGCCAGCAGCTCAGACAGGGCCGCTACCTATGGC.

Regarding this clone: Read data end 3 residues before the CDR3 end; the end is taken from the germline J gene. The chain uses TRBV10-1 and TRBJ1-2, with 8 positions matching TRBD1. The CDR3 sequence is 13 residues long. With V trimmed by 7 bases and J by 6 bases, 7 bases remained unmatched. CDR1 and CDR2 from the germline V gene are WNHNN and SYGVQD (reference sequence). The CDR3 sequence: CASKQGASHGYTF. The CDR3 bases that were read are TGCGCCAGCAAGCAGGGGGCGTCTCATGGC.

Incomplete CDR3 DNA: TGTGCCTGGACCAGGTTCAATGAG. Its translation: CAWTRFNE. From start to end, the CDR3 is CAWTRFNEQFF. The chain carries TRBV30 and TRBJ2-1; D is unclear. The CDR3 end lies 3 residues beyond the end of the read and is filled in from the germline J gene. Per the germline V gene, CDR1 is GTSNPN and CDR2 is SVGIG (reference sequence). Trimming removed 4 bases at V and 6 bases at J, with 7 bases between. This CDR3 contains 11 residues.

With regard to this clone: Sequencing ends 3 residues short of the CDR3 end; the germline J gene provides the rest. The J gene is TRBJ1-1, the V gene TRBV10-3, with D hard to call. Deletions cut 4 bases from V and 2 bases from J, with 8 bases between. The germline V gene has CDR1 ENHRY and CDR2 SYGVKD. CDR3 length: 13 amino acids. CDR3: CAISVGSNTEAFF. The DNA read from the CDR3 is TGTGCCATCAGTGTAGGGTCCAACACTGAA.

A word on this clone: The read terminates 3 residues ahead of where the CDR3 ends, so the germline J gene completes it. V is TRBV30 and J is TRBJ2-7; D call uncertain. Germline V gene lookup returns CDR1 GTSNPN and CDR2 SVGIG (reference sequence). V was cut by 2 bases and J by 3 bases, with 8 bases left in between. The CDR3 loop spans 12 amino acids. CDR3 DNA (partial): TGTGCCTGGAGTCCGGGTATCTACGAG. This encodes CAWSPGIYE. The complete CDR3 reads CAWSPGIYEQYF.

In regard to this clone: Coverage ceases 3 residues before the CDR3 finishes, and the germline J gene fills in the end. V usage is TRBV2 and J usage is TRBJ2-7; TRBD2 aligns across 8 bases. The J segment lost 4 bases and the V segment lost 6 bases, leaving 8 bases of the junction unmatched. Germline V gene lookup returns CDR1 SNHLY and CDR2 FYNNEI. This CDR3 has 14 residues. CDR3 DNA, as far as it was read: TGTGCCAGCAGGGCCCCGGGGGGGGGTTACGAG. As protein: CASRAPGGGYE. Given in full, the CDR3 is CASRAPGGGYEQYF.

On this clone: The CDR3 extends 3 residues past the end of the read, so its final part is completed from the germline J gene. V usage is TRBV2 and J usage is TRBJ1-1; TRBD1 might be the D (6 bases). CDR1 SNHLY and CDR2 FYNNEI come from the germline V gene. The CDR3 is 14 amino acids. V shed 7 bases and J shed 7 bases, with 19 bases lying between them. The CDR3 sequence is CASTLTYREYEAFF. Incomplete CDR3 DNA: TGTGCCAGCACCCTGACCTACAGGGAGTATGAA.